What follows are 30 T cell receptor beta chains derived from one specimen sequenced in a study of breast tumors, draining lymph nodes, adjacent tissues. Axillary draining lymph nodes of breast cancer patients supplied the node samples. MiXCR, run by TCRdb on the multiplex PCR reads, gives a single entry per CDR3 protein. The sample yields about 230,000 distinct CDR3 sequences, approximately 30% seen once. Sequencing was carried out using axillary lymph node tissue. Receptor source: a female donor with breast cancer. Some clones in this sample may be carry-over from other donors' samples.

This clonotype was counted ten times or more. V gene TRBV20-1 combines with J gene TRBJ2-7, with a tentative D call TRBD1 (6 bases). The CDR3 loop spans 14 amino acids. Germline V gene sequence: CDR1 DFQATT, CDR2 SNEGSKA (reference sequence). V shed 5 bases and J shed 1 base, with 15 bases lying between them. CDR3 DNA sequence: TGCAGTGCTTCAACAGGGAAGTTATCCTACGAGCAGTACTTC. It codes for CSASTGKLSYEQYF.

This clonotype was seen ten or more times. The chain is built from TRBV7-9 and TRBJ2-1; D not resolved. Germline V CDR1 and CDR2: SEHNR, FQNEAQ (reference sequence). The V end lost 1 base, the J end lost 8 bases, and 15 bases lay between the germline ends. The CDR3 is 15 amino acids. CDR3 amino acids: CASSLVVVSEHEQFF. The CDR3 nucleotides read TGTGCCAGCAGCTTAGTGGTCGTATCTGAGCATGAGCAGTTCTTC.

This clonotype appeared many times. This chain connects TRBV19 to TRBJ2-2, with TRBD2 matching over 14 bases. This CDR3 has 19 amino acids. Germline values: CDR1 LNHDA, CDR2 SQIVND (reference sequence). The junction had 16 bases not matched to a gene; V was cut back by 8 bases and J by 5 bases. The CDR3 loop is CASSNSGTSGRRGTGELFF. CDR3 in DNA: TGTGCCAGTTCAAACAGCGGGACTAGCGGGAGACGGGGAACCGGGGAGCTGTTTTTT.

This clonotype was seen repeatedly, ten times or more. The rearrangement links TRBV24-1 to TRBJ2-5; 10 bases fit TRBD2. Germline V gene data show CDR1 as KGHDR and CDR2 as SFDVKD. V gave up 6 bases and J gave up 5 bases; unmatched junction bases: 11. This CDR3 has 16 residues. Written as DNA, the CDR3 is TGTGCCACCAGTAATGTAGCGGGAGGCCTGTGGGAGACCCAGTACTTC. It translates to CATSNVAGGLWETQYF.

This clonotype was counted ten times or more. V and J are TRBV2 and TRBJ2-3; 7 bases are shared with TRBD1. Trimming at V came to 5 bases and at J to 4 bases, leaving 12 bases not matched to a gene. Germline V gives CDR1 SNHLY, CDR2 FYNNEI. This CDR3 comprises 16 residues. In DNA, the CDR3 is TGTGCCAGCAGTATCCGGGACAGAAGGTTCCCAGATACGCAGTATTTT. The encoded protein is CASSIRDRRFPDTQYF.

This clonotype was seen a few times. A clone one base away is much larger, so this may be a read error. DNA of the CDR3: TGTGCCAGCAGATCGGGACAGGGCACCTCTGGGGCCAACGTCCTGACTTTC. Protein sequence: CASRSGQGTSGANVLTF. This sequence joins TRBV11-2 and TRBJ2-6, with 9 bases identical to TRBD1. With V trimmed by 6 bases and J by 0 bases, 6 bases remained unmatched. Germline loops: CDR1 SGHAT, CDR2 FQNNGV. The CDR3 has 17 residues.

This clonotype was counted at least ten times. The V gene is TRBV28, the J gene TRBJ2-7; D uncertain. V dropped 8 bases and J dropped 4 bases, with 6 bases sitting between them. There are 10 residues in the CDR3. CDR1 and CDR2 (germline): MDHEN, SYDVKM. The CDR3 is CASGEYEQYF. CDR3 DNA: TGTGCCAGCGGGGAATACGAGCAGTACTTC.

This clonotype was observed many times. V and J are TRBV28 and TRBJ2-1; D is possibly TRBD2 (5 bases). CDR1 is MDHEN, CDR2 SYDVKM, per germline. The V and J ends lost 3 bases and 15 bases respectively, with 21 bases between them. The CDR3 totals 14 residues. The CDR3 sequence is CASSFYEEVGQAFF. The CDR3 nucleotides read TGTGCCAGCAGTTTTTATGAGGAGGTCGGGCAGGCGTTCTTC.

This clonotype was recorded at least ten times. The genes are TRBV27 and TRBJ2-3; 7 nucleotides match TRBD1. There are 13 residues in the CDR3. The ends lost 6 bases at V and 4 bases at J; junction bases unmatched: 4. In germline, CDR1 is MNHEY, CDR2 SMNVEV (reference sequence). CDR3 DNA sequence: TGTGCCAGCAGACAGACAGGGTCAGATACGCAGTATTTT. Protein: CASRQTGSDTQYF.

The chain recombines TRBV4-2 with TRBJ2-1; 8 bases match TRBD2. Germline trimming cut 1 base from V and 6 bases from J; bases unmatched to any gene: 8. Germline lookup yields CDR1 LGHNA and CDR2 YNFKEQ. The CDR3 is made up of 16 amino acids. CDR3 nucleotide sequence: TGTGCCAGCAGCCAAGCTTTGACTAGCGTACTCAATGAGCAGTTCTTC. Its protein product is CASSQALTSVLNEQFF.

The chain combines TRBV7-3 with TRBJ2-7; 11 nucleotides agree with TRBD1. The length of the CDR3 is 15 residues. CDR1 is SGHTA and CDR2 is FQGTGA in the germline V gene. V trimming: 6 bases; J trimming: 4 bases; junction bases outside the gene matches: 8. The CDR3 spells CASSDSGTGGYEQYF. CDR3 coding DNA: TGTGCCAGCAGTGACTCCGGGACAGGGGGGTACGAGCAGTACTTC. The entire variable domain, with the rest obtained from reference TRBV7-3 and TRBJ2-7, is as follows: GAGVSQTPSNKVTEKGKYVELRCDPISGHTALYWYRQSLGQGPEFLIYFQGTGAADDSGLPNDRFFAVRPEGSVSTLKIQRTERGDSAVYLCASSDSGTGGYEQYFGPGTRLTVT.

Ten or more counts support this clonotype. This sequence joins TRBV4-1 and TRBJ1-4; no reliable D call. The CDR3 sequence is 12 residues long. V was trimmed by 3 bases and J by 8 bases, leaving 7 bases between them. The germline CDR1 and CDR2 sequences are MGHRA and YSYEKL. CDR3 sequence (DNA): TGCGCCAGCAGCCATCTAAGCGAAAAACTGTTTTTT. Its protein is CASSHLSEKLFF.

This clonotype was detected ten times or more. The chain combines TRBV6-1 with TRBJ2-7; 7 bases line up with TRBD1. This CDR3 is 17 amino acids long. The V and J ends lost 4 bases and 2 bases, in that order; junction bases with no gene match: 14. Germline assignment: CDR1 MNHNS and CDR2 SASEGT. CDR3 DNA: TGTGCCAGCAGTGTACGATTCTCCGGGACAGAGACCTACGAGCAGTACTTC. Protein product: CASSVRFSGTETYEQYF.

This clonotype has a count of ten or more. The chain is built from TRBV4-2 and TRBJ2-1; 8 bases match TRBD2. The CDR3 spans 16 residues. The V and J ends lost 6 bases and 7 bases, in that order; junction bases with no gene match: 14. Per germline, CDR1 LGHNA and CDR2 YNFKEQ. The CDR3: CASRPSGSGSFNEQFF. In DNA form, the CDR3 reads TGTGCCAGCAGGCCCTCGGGCAGCGGGAGTTTTAATGAGCAGTTCTTC.

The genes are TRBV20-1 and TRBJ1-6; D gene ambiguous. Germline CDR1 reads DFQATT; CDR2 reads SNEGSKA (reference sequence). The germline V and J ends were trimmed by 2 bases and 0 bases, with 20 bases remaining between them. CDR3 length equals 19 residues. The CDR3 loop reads CSARQDPRTESSYNSPLHF. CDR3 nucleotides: TGCAGTGCTAGACAGGACCCCCGGACGGAGAGCTCCTATAATTCACCCCTCCACTTT.

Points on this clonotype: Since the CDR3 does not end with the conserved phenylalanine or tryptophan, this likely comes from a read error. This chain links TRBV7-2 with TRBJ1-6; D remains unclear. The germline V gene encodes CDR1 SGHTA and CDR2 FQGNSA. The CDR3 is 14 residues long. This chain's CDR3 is CVSSLSADNSPLHL. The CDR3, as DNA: TGTGTCAGCAGCTTATCAGCGGATAATTCACCCCTCCACCTT.

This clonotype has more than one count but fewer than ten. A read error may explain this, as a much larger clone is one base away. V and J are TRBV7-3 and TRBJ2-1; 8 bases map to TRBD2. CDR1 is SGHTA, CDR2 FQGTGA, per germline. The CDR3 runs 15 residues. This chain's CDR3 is CTSSPPGLGSNEQFF. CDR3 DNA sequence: TGTACCAGCAGCCCTCCGGGACTAGGATCCAATGAGCAGTTCTTC.

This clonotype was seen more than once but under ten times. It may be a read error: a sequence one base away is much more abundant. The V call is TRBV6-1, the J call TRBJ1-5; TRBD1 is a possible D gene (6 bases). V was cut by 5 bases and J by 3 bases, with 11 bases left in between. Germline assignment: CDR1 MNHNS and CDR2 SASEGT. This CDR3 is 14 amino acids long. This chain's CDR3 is CASSLGGVNQPQHF. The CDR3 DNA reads TGTGCCAGCAGTCTGGGGGGCGTCAATCAGCCCCAGCATTTT.

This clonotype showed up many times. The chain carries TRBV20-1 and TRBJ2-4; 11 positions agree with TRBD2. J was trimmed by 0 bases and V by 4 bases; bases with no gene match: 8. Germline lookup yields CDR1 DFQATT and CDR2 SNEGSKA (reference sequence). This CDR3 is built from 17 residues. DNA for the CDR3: TGCAGTGCTACCGTAGCGGGAGGGGGATTAGCCAAAAACATTCAGTACTTC. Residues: CSATVAGGGLAKNIQYF.

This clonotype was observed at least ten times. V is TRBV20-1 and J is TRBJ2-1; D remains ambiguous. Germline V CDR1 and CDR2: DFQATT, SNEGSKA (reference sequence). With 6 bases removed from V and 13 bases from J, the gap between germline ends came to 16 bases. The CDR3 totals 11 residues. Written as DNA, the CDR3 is TGCAGTGCCAAGTCCGAGACGAGCCAGTTCTTC. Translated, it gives CSAKSETSQFF.

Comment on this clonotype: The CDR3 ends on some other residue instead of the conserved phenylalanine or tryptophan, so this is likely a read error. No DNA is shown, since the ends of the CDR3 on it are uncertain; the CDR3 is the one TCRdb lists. The CDR3 spells CASSLGDSSY. V usage is TRBV5-1 and J usage is TRBJ2-5; the table's D call, TRBD1, has no DNA check behind it. The CDR3 spans 10 residues, counting both ends. Germline loops: CDR1 SGHRS, CDR2 YFSETQ.

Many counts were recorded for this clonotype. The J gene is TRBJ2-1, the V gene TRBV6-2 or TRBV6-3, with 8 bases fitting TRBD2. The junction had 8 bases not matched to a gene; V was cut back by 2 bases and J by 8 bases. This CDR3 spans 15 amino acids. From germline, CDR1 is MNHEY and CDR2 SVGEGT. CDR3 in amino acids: CASSYAGGRYYEQFF. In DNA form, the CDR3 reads TGTGCCAGCAGTTACGCTGGCGGGAGGTATTATGAGCAGTTCTTC.

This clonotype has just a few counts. The DNA of the CDR3 is TGTGCCAGCAGACGGCCAACGGAGACCCAGTACTTC. Amino acid sequence: CASRRPTETQYF. This chain connects TRBV2 to TRBJ2-5; D is unresolved. Trimming removed 6 bases from V and 5 bases from J, with 10 bases in between. The germline CDR1 and CDR2 sequences are SNHLY and FYNNEI. The CDR3 is made up of 12 amino acids.

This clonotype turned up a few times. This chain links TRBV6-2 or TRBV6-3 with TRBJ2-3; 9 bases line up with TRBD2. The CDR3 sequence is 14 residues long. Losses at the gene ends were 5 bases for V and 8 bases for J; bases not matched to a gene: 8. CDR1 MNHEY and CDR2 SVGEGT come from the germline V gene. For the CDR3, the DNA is TGTGCCAGCAGTACTAGCGGGCGCATAGGTACGCAGTATTTT. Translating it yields CASSTSGRIGTQYF.

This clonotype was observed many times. CDR3 sequence reads: CASSAQKGNTIYF. The CDR3 bases are TGTGCCAGCAGCGCCCAGAAGGGAAACACCATATATTTT. J is TRBJ1-3 and V is TRBV9, with D hard to call. The CDR3 has 13 residues. Germline values: CDR1 SGDLS, CDR2 YYNGEE. V was pared by 3 bases and J by 4 bases, with 8 bases between.

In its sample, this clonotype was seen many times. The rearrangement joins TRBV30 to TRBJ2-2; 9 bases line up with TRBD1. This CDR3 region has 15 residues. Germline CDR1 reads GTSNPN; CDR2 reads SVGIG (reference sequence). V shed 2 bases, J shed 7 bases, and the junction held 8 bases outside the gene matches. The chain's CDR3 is CAWSPSTGGVGELFF. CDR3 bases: TGTGCCTGGAGTCCTTCGACAGGGGGTGTCGGGGAGCTGTTTTTT.

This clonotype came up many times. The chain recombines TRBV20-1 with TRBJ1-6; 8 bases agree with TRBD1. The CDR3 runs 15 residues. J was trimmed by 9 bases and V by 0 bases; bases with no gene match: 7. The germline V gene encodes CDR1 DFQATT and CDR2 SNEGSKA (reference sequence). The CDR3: CSARDGRQGASPLHF. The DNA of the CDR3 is TGCAGTGCTAGAGATGGGAGGCAGGGGGCTTCACCCCTCCACTTT.

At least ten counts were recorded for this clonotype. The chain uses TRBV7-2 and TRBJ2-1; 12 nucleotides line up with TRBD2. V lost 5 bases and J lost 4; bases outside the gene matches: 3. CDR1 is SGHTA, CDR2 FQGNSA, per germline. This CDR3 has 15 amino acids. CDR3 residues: CASSIGTSGYNEQFF. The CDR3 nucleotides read TGTGCCAGCAGCATCGGGACTAGCGGGTACAATGAGCAGTTCTTC.

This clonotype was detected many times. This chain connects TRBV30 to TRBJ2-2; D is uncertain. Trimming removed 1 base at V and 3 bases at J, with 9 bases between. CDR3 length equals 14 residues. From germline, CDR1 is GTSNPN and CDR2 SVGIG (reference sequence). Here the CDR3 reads CAWSGASHTGELFF. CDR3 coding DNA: TGTGCCTGGAGTGGAGCCAGCCACACCGGGGAGCTGTTTTTT.

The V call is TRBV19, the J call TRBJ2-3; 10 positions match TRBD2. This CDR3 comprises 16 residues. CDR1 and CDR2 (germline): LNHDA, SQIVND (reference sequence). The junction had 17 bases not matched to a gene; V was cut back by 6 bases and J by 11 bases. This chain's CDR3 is CASRNPSGSQVDEQYF. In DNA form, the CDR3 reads TGTGCCAGTAGGAATCCTAGCGGGAGCCAGGTTGATGAGCAGTATTTT.